Listed below are T cell receptor beta chains from one sample, sequenced in a study of PD-1 blockade in classical Hodgkin lymphoma. The table came from immunoSEQ multiplex PCR; TCRdb's copy has only in-frame clones and leaves some out. The sample consists of about 27,000 clones, roughly 80% of them appearing once. The material was CD4+ T cells from blood, obtained at baseline. Receptors were obtained from a human donor with classical Hodgkin lymphoma. CDR3s include the opening cysteine and the closing phenylalanine or tryptophan. The D gene is left open where the match is weak. The size field is filled for only some rows; it gives once, few, many or a size class.

V gene	D gene	J gene	clone size	CDR3 protein	CDR3 DNA
TRBV10-2	TRBD2	TRBJ2-6	.	CATRRGEAGANVLTF	TGCGCCACCCGGCGGGGGGAAGCTGGGGCCAACGTCCTGACTTTC
TRBV10-3	.	TRBJ1-5	.	CAIRSGLGQPQHF	TGTGCCATCAGGTCAGGGTTGGGTCAGCCCCAGCATTTT
TRBV2	.	TRBJ2-2	.	CAGKTSLNTGELFF	TGTGCCGGGAAGACTAGTCTGAACACCGGGGAGCTGTTTTTT
TRBV5-5	.	TRBJ1-2	.	CASSFWRDFDNYGYTF	TGTGCCAGCAGCTTTTGGCGGGACTTTGATAACTATGGCTACACCTTC
TRBV7-2	.	TRBJ1-1	.	CASSPRGAEGTEAFF	TGTGCCAGCAGCCCTAGAGGTGCGGAGGGCACTGAAGCTTTCTTT
TRBV2	TRBD1	TRBJ1-1	once	CATVRDSYTEAFF	TGTGCCACGGTCCGGGACAGCTACACTGAAGCTTTCTTT
TRBV19	.	TRBJ2-6	.	CASRASFSGANVLTF	TGTGCCAGTAGAGCCAGTTTCTCTGGGGCCAACGTCCTGACTTTC
TRBV7-2	.	TRBJ1-1	.	CASSARRGGLGAMNTEAFF	TGTGCCAGCAGCGCCCGGAGGGGGGGATTAGGGGCCATGAACACTGAAGCTTTCTTT
TRBV6-5	.	TRBJ1-1	.	CASSYSVNSEAFF	TGTGCCAGCAGTTACTCGGTTAATAGTGAAGCTTTCTTT
TRBV14	.	TRBJ2-3	.	CASTTAGTDTQYF	TGTGCCAGTACGACAGCCGGCACAGATACGCAGTATTTT
TRBV6-6	.	TRBJ2-1	.	CASSSPVHRGFNEQFF	TGTGCCAGCAGTTCCCCGGTCCATAGGGGTTTCAATGAGCAGTTCTTC
TRBV9	TRBD1	TRBJ2-7	.	CASSPRTGYAYEQYF	TGTGCCAGCAGCCCACGGACAGGGTACGCGTACGAGCAGTACTTC
TRBV6-5	.	TRBJ1-3	.	CASSREGNTIYF	TGTGCCAGCAGTAGGGAGGGAAACACCATATATTTT
TRBV15	TRBD1	TRBJ1-4	.	CATSSQGTGEEKLFF	TGTGCCACCAGCAGTCAGGGGACAGGGGAAGAAAAACTGTTTTTT
TRBV5-1	TRBD1	TRBJ1-2	.	CASSWTGYGYTF	TGCGCCAGCAGCTGGACAGGCTATGGCTACACCTTC
TRBV2	TRBD1	TRBJ2-7	few	CASRRAGTARAGEQYF	TGTGCCAGCAGGAGAGCCGGGACAGCAAGGGCGGGCGAGCAGTACTTC
TRBV30	TRBD1	TRBJ1-6	.	CACNRGLLTNSPLHF	TGTGCCTGCAACAGGGGGCTACTGACTAATTCACCCCTCCACTTT